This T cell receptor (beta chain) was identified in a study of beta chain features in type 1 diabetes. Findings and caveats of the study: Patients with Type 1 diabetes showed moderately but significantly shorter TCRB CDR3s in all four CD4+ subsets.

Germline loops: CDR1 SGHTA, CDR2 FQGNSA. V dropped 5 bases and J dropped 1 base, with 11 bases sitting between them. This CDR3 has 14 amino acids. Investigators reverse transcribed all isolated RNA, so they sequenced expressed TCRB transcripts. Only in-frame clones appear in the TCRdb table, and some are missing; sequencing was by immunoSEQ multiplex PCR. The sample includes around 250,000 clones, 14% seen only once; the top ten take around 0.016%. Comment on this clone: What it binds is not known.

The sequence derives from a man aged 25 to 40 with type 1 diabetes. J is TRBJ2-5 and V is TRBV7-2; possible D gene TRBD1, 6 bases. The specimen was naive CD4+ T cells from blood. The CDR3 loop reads CASSITGTQETQYF. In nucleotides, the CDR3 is TGTGCCAGCAGCATTACAGGGACCCAAGAGACCCAGTACTTC.